Below are 9 T cell receptor beta chains sequenced from a single sample in a study of technical replicates of blood from a handful of donors (dated 2017 in TCRdb). The method behind the library was the immunoSEQ multiplex PCR assay. TCRdb re-hosts the immuneACCESS table, in-frame sequences only. Its copies lack some clones; in the studies checked, an unresolved V gene accounts for under half of them, and the cause for the rest is not known. In all, the sample holds tens of thousands of clones, and about 94% of those were seen once. Of the sample, about 0.37% falls within the top ten clones. The sample consisted of T cells isolated from PBMCs. The receptors shown here come from a human donor in good health.

The chain carries TRBV6-6 and TRBJ2-1; perhaps TRBD2 as D (6 bases). The CDR3 consists of 14 residues. Germline CDR1 MNHNY, CDR2 SVGAGI (reference sequence). V lost 8 bases and J 0 bases, leaving 11 bases between the germline ends. The CDR3: CASGVADSYNEQFF. CDR3 sequence (DNA): TGTGCCAGCGGGGTAGCGGACTCCTACAATGAGCAGTTCTTC.

This clone was detected once. V is TRBV5-5 and J is TRBJ2-5; perhaps TRBD1 as D (6 bases). This CDR3 has 15 amino acids. V dropped 4 bases and J dropped 5 bases, with 18 bases sitting between them. From germline, CDR1 is SGHKS and CDR2 YYEKEE (reference sequence). CDR3 sequence (DNA): TGTGCCAGCAGCCCTACGGCAGGGGTAATCGAGACCCAGTACTTC. Translation gives CASSPTAGVIETQYF. Full variable domain (remainder filled in from reference TRBV5-5 and TRBJ2-5): DAGVTQSPTHLIKTRGQQVTLRCSPISGHKSVSWYQQVLGQGPQFIFQYYEKEERGRGNFPDRFSARQFPNYSSELNVNALLLGDSALYLCASSPTAGVIETQYFGPGTRLLVL.

The sample holds one count of this clone. The J gene is TRBJ1-1, the V gene TRBV19; the match to TRBD1 covers 9 bases. The germline CDR1 and CDR2 sequences are LNHDA and SQIVND (reference sequence). The CDR3 is made up of 13 amino acids. The J segment lost 3 bases and the V segment lost 6 bases, leaving 2 bases of the junction unmatched. The CDR3: CASSRTGDTEAFF. The CDR3 region has the DNA TGTGCCAGTAGCAGGACAGGGGACACTGAAGCTTTCTTT.

The J gene is TRBJ2-5, the V gene TRBV5-1; possible D gene TRBD1, 6 bases. The ends were cut back, 2 bases at V and 6 bases at J, with 14 bases in the middle. This CDR3 spans 14 amino acids. CDR1 is SGHRS, CDR2 YFSETQ, per germline. Here the CDR3 DNA reads TGCGCCAGCAGCTTTGCGGAAGGGGGTAAGACCCAGTACTTC. Translation: CASSFAEGGKTQYF.

The V call is TRBV11-2, the J call TRBJ1-4; 7 nucleotides match TRBD1. Per germline, CDR1 SGHAT and CDR2 FQNNGV. The CDR3 runs 16 residues. After removal of 5 bases from V and 0 bases from J, the junction contained 6 bases not matched to a gene. CDR3 DNA sequence: TGTGCCAGCAGCCCCGGACAGGCTGCAACTAATGAAAAACTGTTTTTT. Protein sequence: CASSPGQAATNEKLFF. Looking up the rest from reference TRBV11-2 and TRBJ1-4 gives the full variable domain: EAGVAQSPRYKIIEKRQSVAFWCNPISGHATLYWYQQILGQGPKLLIQFQNNGVVDDSQLPKDRFSAERLKGVDSTLKIQPAKLEDSAVYLCASSPGQAATNEKLFFGSGTQLSVL.

The chain recombines TRBV6-1 with TRBJ2-7, with 7 bases fitting TRBD1. The CDR3 contains 14 residues. Germline values: CDR1 MNHNS, CDR2 SASEGT. With V trimmed by 5 bases and J by 0 bases, 4 bases remained unmatched. CDR3: CASSRDSSSYEQYF. CDR3 sequence (DNA): TGTGCCAGCAGTCGGGACAGTAGCTCCTACGAGCAGTACTTC.

The chain couples TRBV27 to TRBJ2-7; 8 bases map to TRBD2. Trimming cost V 3 bases and J 2 bases; bases outside gene matches: 12. The CDR3 contains 17 residues. Germline CDR1 is MNHEY and CDR2 is SMNVEV (reference sequence). In nucleotides, the CDR3 is TGTGCCAGCAGTTTCCCCCCCGGGGAGCGGGAGCCCTACGAGCAGTACTTC. As protein: CASSFPPGEREPYEQYF.

The chain uses TRBV4-1 and TRBJ1-2; tentatively, D is TRBD1 (5 bases). This CDR3 is built from 14 residues. Per the germline V gene, CDR1 is MGHRA and CDR2 is YSYEKL. V was pared by 4 bases and J by 4 bases, with 13 bases between. CDR3 bases: TGCGCCAGCAGCCCCCTCGGGGGTCCCTATGGCTACACCTTC. It codes for CASSPLGGPYGYTF.

The gene calls are TRBV28 and TRBJ1-1, with unresolved D. The CDR3 has 14 amino acids. CDR1 and CDR2 (germline): MDHEN, SYDVKM. The V end was cut by 7 bases, the J end by 3 bases, with 15 bases between. The CDR3 region has the DNA TGTGCCAGCATTCGGGGATGGGAGTACACTGAAGCTTTCTTT. It encodes CASIRGWEYTEAFF.